This T cell receptor (beta chain) was sequenced for a study of preoperative IRX-2 immunotherapy in early breast cancer. Here immunoSEQ multiplex PCR was the method, and the copy in TCRdb shows in-frame clones only, minus some. The sample holds fewer than 25,000 clones, roughly 89% seen once. Documented treatment: preoperative locoregional IRX-2 cytokine immunotherapy. Patients received preoperative, locoregional IRX-2 cytokine immunotherapy in a phase Ib study. This clone was detected once. The receptor's source is a human donor with breast cancer. The sample in question was tumor tissue, obtained after IRX-2 immunotherapy.

The CDR3 sequence: CASSWGRGEAFF. The CDR3 DNA follows: TGTGCCAGTAGTTGGGGACGGGGCGAAGCTTTCTTT. The chain has TRBV19 and TRBJ1-1; TRBD1 might be the D (5 bases). The germline gives CDR1 LNHDA, CDR2 SQIVND (reference sequence). V lost 5 bases, J lost 8 bases, and 12 bases lay in between. The CDR3 is made up of 12 amino acids. The variable domain in full, completed from reference TRBV19 and TRBJ1-1, reads DGGITQSPKYLFRKEGQNVTLSCEQNLNHDAMYWYRQDPGQGLRLIYYSQIVNDFQKGDIAEGYSVSREKKESFPLTVTSAQKNPTAFYLCASSWGRGEAFFGQGTRLTVV.